This paragraph reports one TCR beta chain. Its specific antigen is unknown. No base-level quality is on record; no much larger clone is a single base apart. This specimen comes from a study of T-cell memory formation after mild COVID-19 (dated by TCRdb to the early 2020s). A note on the overall study: TCR sequence clusters from the two donors were largely donor specific. In a couple of donors, T-cell clones that expanded and contracted after mild COVID-19 were tracked by sequencing TCRalpha and TCRbeta repertoires over time. The cohort comprised two young, previously healthy adult volunteers, one female and one male. Points the paper makes about the study in general: The detection of some responding clones in pre-infection memory suggests that pre-existing cross-reactive memory T cells joined the SARS-CoV-2 response. The study covered only a couple of mild cases, and larger cohorts including severe cases with pre-infection samples were considered necessary. The second-wave clones that peaked on day 37 were not confirmed to be SARS-CoV-2 specific. Contracting CD4+ clones turned up mainly in the CM and EM memory subsets, whereas EMRA was where CD8+ clones were enriched. Balanced CD4/CD8 phenotypes were observed for clones contracting from day 15 to 85, whereas a bias towards CD4+ was observed for a second wave of clones expanding from day 15 to 37.

Sequencing took place on an Illumina NovaSeq 6000. Using 5'RACE with constant-segment primers, TCRalpha and TCRbeta cDNA libraries were constructed, with sample barcodes and unique molecular identifiers added in the process. Trizol reagent was used to extract RNA from every sample. Amplification of the libraries took two PCR steps, and the second step added a second sample barcode plus Illumina TruSeq adapters. Sequencing of libraries was performed on an Illumina NovaSeq with 2 x 150 bp paired-end reads. On the authors' methods: Reads were demultiplexed and collapsed into UMI-guided consensus sequences with migec v1.2.7. Using mixcr v2.1.11, UMI consensuses were aligned to TRA and TRB V and J templates and then assembled into clonotypes. A clonotype was counted as expanded or contracted only when both edgeR and NoisET called the clonotype significant, with the noise models trained on biological replicates. For edgeR calls, the thresholds were a false discovery rate-adjusted p below 0.01 and a log2 fold-change of 1. PCA with hierarchical clustering of max-normalized trajectories of the 1000 most abundant clonotypes was used as exploratory dynamics analysis. Separately sequenced CD4+ and CD8+ repertoires were used to assign the CD4 or CD8 phenotype of responding clones. In-frame beta chains were kept once TCRdb had trimmed the public reads at Q25 with fastp and called clones with MiXCR. Identical CDR3 proteins give one entry, which carries the most common genes and DNA. TCRdb's processing, not the authors' own work, is the source of the V and J calls. The sample includes some 440,000 distinct CDR3 sequences, with 20% to 25% observed a single time. The ten biggest clones cover roughly an eighth of the sample.

The CDR3 covers 14 residues, taking in both the cysteine and the phenylalanine. Only the CDR3 DNA is retained, 42 bases long and in frame from the first base. The germline V gene (reference sequence) provides CDR1 MNHEY and CDR2 SMNVEV. The junction carries 17 bases between V and J, which are trimmed by 5 bases and 6 bases respectively. PBMCs were isolated by Ficoll-Paque density gradient centrifugation. The receptor chain draws on TRBV27 and TRBJ2-7; the D gene is tentatively TRBD1 or TRBD2, each matching 5 bases. The specimen was PBMCs or a T cell subset sorted from them (not recorded which). This receptor was obtained from an adult woman who had mild COVID-19 (a few samples of this study predate the infection). The sample titles of this study are shuffled in the database, so cell type and time point are left out; the donor was told from shared clones. The base sequence is TGTGCCAGCAGTCAAACCGGGACCCTAGGCGAGCAGTACTTC. Its translation reads: CASSQTGTLGEQYF.